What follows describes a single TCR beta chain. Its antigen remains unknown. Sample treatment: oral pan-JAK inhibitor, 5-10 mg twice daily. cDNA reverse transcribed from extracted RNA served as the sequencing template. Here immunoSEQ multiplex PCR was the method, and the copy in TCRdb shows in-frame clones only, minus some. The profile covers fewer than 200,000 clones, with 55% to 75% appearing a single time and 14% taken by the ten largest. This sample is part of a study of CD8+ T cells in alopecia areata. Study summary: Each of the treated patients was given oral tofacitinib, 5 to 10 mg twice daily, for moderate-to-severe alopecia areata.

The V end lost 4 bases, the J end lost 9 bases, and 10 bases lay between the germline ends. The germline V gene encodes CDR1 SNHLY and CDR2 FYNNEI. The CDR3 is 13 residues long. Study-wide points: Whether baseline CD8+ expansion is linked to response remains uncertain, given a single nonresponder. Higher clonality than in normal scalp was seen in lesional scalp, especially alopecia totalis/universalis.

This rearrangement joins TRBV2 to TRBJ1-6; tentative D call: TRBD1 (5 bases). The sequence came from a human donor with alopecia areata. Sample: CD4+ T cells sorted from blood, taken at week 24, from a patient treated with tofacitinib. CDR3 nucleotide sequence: TGTGCCAGCAGTGGGGGGGTTACTTCACCCCTCCACTTT. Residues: CASSGGVTSPLHF. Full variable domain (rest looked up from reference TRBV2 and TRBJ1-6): EPEVTQTPSHQVTQMGQEVILRCVPISNHLYFYWYRQILGQKVEFLVSFYNNEISEKSEIFDDQFSVERPDGSNFTLKIRSTKLEDSAMYFCASSGGVTSPLHFGNGTRLTVT.